These 2 T cell receptor beta chains were sequenced from one sample in a study of cytomegalovirus exposure and HLA in healthy donors. The PCR made use of 60 Vbeta and 13 Jbeta primers. TCRdb's copy holds only in-frame clones and misses some; the assay was immunoSEQ multiplex PCR. The sample has a few hundred thousand clones; roughly 80% are singletons. Input material: PBMCs. The receptors were gathered from a girl aged 2 to 10 in good health and CMV-seronegative.

The chain uses TRBV7-2 and TRBJ2-5; the match to TRBD1 covers 8 bases. Trimming cost V 1 base and J 12 bases; bases outside gene matches: 4. This CDR3 is built from 12 residues. Germline assignment: CDR1 SGHTA and CDR2 FQGNSA. The CDR3 sequence: CASSLVKGQEYF. For the CDR3, the DNA is TGTGCCAGCAGCTTAGTTAAGGGACAGGAGTACTTC.

The count of this clone is one. The chain is built from TRBV5-4 and TRBJ1-6, with a possible D match to TRBD1 (5 bases). V lost 4 bases and J lost 7, with 12 bases in between. The CDR3 runs to 14 residues. CDR1 is SGHNT and CDR2 is YYREEE in the germline V gene (reference sequence). The CDR3 DNA reads TGTGCCAGCAGCCATAGGGAGGGGAATTCACCCCTCCACTTT. This translates into CASSHREGNSPLHF.